Detailed here is one TCR beta chain. Its antigen is unidentified. The data were produced by immunoSEQ multiplex PCR, yet TCRdb's version contains in-frame clones alone and is incomplete. Of roughly 86,000 clones listed, about 94% are singletons. The data were taken from a study of OX40 agonist ivuxolimab in advanced cancers. Overall study results and limits: In the 0.1-3.0 mg/kg groups, partial responders showed among the lowest expansion. Clonal expansion from baseline to week 6 occurred in both CD4+ and CD8+ T cells. Several nonresponders also turned out to have low normalized T-cell clonal expansion.

The germline V gene has CDR1 SGHNT and CDR2 YYREEE (reference sequence). CDR3 length: 19 amino acids. V lost 1 base, J lost 1 base, and 9 bases stayed unmatched. The sequences come from CD4+ or CD8+ T cells sorted from blood, collected in a trial of the OX40 agonist ivuxolimab. The clonotype comes from an adult with an advanced solid tumor such as melanoma, head and neck, liver or kidney cancer. The chain employs TRBV5-4 and TRBJ2-1, with 12 bases identical to TRBD2. CDR3 bases: TGTGCCAGCAGCTTGCTTCGACTAGCGGGAGTGTTTTCCTACAATGAGCAGTTCTTC. It specifies CASSLLRLAGVFSYNEQFF.